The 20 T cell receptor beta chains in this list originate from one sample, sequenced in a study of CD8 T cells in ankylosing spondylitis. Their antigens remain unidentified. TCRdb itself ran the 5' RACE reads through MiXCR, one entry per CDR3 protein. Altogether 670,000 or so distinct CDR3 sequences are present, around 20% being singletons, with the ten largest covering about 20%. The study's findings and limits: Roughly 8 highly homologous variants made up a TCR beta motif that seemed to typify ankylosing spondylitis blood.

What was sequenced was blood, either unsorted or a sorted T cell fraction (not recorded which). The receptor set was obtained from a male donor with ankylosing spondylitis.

This chain's CDR3 is CASSYGQGWTEAFF. CDR3 coding DNA: TGTGCCAGCAGTTATGGACAGGGATGGACTGAAGCTTTCTTT. The chain is built from TRBV6-5 and TRBJ1-1; 8 bases are a match to TRBD1. V lost 3 bases, J lost 5 bases, and 5 bases stayed unmatched. Germline loops: CDR1 MNHEY, CDR2 SVGAGI. The length of the CDR3 is 14 residues.

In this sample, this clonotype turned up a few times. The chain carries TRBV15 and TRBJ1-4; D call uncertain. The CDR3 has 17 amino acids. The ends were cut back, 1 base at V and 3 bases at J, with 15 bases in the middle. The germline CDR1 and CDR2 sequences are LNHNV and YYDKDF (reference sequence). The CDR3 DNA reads TGTGCCACCAGCAGAGGTTCCCTGGGCTCACCTAATGAAAAACTGTTTTTT. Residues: CATSRGSLGSPNEKLFF.

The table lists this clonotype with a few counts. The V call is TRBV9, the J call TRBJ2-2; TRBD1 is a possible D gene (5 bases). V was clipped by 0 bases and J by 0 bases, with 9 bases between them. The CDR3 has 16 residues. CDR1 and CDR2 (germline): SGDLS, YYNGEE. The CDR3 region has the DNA TGTGCCAGCAGCGTAGGTAGGGGATCGAACACCGGGGAGCTGTTTTTT. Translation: CASSVGRGSNTGELFF.

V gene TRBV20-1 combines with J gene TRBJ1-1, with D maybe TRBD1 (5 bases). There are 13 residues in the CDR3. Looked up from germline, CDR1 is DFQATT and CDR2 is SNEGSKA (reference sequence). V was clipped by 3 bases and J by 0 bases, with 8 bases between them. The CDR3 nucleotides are TGCAGTGCTAGTGGCAGGGTGAACACTGAAGCTTTCTTT. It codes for CSASGRVNTEAFF.

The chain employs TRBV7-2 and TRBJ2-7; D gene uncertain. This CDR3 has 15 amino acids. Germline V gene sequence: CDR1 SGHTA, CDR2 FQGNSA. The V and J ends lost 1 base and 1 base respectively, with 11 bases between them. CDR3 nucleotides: TGTGCCAGCAGCTTAGGGTACTACTATTCCTACGAGCAGTACTTC. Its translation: CASSLGYYYSYEQYF.

In DNA form, the CDR3 reads TGTGCCAGCAGAAAGACAGGGGAGAACACCGGGGAGCTGTTTTTT. This encodes CASRKTGENTGELFF. The V and J genes are TRBV3-1 and TRBJ2-2; TRBD1 matches at 8 bases. The CDR3 is 15 residues long. The V gene's germline CDR1 is LGHDT and CDR2 YNNKEL (reference sequence). Unmatched junction bases numbered 4, after V lost 6 bases and J lost 1 base.

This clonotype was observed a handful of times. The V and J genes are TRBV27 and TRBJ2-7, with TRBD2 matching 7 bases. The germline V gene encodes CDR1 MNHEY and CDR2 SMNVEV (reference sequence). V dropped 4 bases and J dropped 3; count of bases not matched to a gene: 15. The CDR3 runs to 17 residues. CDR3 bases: TGTGCCAGCAGTTCCCTCTGGGGAGGGACCCCCTTCTACGAGCAGTACTTC. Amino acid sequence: CASSSLWGGTPFYEQYF.

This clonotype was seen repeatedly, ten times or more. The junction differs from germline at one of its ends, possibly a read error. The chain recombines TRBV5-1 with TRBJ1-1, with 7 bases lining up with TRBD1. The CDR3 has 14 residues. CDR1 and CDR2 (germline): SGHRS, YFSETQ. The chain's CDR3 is CASSPGTANTEAFF. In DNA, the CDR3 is TGTGCCAGCAGCCCCGGGACAGCGAACACTGAAGCTTTCTTT.

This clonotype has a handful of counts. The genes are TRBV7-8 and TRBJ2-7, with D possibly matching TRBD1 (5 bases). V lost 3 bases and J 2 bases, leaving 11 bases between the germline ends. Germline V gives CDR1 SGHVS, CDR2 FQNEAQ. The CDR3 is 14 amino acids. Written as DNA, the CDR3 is TGTGCCAGCAGCTTTCAGGGAAGGACCTACGAGCAGTACTTC. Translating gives CASSFQGRTYEQYF.

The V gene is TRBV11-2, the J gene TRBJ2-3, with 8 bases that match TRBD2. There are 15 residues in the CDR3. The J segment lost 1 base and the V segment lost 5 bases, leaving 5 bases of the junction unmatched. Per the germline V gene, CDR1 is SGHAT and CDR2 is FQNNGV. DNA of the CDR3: TGTGCCAGCAGCCGCCGGGGACTAGGCACAGATACGCAGTATTTT. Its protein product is CASSRRGLGTDTQYF.

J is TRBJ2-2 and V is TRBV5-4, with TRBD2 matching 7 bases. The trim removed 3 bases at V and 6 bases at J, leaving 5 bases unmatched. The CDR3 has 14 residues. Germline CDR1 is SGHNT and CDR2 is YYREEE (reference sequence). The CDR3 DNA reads TGTGCCAGCAGCTCAGCGGGACGTGCCGGGGAGCTGTTTTTT. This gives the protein CASSSAGRAGELFF.

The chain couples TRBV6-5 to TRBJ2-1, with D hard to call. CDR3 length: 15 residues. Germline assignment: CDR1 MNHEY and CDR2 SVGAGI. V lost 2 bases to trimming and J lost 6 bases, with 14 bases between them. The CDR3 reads CASSYERSGVNEQFF. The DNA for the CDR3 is TGTGCCAGCAGTTACGAACGGAGTGGGGTCAATGAGCAGTTCTTC.

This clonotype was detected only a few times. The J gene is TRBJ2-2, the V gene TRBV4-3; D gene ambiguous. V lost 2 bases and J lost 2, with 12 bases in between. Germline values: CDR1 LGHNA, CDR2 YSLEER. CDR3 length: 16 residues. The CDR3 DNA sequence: TGCGCCAGCAGCCAATTTAAAGGCGGCAACACCGGGGAGCTGTTTTTT. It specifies CASSQFKGGNTGELFF.

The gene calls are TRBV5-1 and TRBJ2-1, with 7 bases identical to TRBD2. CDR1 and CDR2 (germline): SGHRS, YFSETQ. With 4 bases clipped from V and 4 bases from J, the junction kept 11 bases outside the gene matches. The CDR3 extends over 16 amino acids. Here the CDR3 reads CASSATGAGLYNEQFF. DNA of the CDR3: TGCGCCAGCAGCGCCACTGGAGCGGGGTTATACAATGAGCAGTTCTTC.

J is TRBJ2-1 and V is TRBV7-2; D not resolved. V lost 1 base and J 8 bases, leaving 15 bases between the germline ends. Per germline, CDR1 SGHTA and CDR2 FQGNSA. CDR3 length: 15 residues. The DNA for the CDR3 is TGTGCCAGCAGCTTAGATGGACGGAAATACGATGAGCAGTTCTTC. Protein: CASSLDGRKYDEQFF.

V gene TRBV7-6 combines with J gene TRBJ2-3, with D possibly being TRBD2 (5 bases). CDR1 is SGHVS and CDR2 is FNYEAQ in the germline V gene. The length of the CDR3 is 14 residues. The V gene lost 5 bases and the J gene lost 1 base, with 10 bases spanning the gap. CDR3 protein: CASSLRDRTDTQYF. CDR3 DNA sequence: TGTGCCAGCAGCCTCCGGGATCGCACAGATACGCAGTATTTT.

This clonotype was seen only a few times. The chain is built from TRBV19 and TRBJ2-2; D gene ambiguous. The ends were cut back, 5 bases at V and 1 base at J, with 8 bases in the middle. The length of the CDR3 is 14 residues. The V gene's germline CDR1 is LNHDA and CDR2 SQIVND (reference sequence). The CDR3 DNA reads TGTGCCAGTAGTGTCAAGCTGAACACCGGGGAGCTGTTTTTT. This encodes CASSVKLNTGELFF.

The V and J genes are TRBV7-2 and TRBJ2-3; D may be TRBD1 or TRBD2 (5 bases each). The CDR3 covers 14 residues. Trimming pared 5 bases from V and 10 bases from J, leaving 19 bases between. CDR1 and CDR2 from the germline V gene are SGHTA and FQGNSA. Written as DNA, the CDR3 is TGTGCCAGCAGCCAAATGACAGCTAGCAGTTCGCAGTATTTT. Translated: CASSQMTASSSQYF. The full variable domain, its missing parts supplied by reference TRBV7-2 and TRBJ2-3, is GAGVSQSPSNKVTEKGKDVELRCDPISGHTALYWYRQSLGQGLEFLIYFQGNSAPDKSGLPSDRFSAERTGGSVSTLTIQRTQQEDSAVYLCASSQMTASSSQYFGPGTRLTVL.

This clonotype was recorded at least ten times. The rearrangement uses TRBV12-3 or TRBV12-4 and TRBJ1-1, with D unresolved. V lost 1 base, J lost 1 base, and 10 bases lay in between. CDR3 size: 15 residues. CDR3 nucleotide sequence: TGTGCCAGCAGTTTAGAGGCAGTGACGAACACTGAAGCTTTCTTT. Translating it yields CASSLEAVTNTEAFF.

The CDR3 DNA sequence: TGCAGTGCCCCTCTTTGGGACAGTTTTTACGAGCAGTACTTC. Its protein product is CSAPLWDSFYEQYF. The J gene is TRBJ2-7, the V gene TRBV20-1, with 7 bases identical to TRBD1. Germline V lookup: CDR1 DFQATT, CDR2 SNEGSKA (reference sequence). The CDR3 sequence is 14 residues long. With V trimmed by 6 bases and J by 4 bases, 12 bases remained unmatched.